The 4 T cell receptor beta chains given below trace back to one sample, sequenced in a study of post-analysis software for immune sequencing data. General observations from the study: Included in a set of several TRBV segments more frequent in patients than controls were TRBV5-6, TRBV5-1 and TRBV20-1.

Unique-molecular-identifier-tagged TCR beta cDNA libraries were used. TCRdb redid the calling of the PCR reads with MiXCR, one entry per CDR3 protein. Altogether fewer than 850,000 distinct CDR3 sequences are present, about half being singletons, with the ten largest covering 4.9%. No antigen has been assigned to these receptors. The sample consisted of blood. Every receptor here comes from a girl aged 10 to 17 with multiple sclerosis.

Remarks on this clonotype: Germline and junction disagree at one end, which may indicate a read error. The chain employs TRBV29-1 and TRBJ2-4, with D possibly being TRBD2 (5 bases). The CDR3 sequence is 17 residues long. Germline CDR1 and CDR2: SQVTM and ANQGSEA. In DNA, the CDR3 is TGCAGCGTTGAATTGCCCGGGGAGCGTCTAGCCAAAGACATTCAGTACTTC. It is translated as CSVELPGERLAKDIQYF.

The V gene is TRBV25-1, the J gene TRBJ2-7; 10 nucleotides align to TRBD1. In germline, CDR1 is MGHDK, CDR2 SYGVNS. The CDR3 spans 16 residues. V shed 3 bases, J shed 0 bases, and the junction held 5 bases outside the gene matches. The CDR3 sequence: CASSDVGQGISYEQYF. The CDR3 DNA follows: TGTGCCAGCAGTGACGTGGGACAGGGGATCTCCTACGAGCAGTACTTC.

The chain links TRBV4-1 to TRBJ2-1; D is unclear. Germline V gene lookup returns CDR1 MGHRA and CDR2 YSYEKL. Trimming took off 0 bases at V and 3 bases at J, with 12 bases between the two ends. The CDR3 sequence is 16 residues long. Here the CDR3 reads CASSQDTARLYNEQFF. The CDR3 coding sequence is TGCGCCAGCAGCCAAGATACAGCAAGACTCTACAATGAGCAGTTCTTC.

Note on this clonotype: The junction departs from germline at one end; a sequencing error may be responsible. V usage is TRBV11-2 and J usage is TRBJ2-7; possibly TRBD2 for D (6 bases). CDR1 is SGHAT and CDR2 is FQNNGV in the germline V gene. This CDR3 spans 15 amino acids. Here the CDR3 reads CASGLAATLGGEQYF. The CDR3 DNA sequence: TGTGCCAGCGGCTTAGCGGCCACTCTCGGGGGCGAGCAGTACTTC.